This TCR beta chain came from a study of cytomegalovirus exposure and HLA in healthy donors. Researchers ran the PCR with 60 Vbeta and 13 Jbeta primers. This table comes from immunoSEQ multiplex PCR, and its TCRdb copy is limited to in-frame clones, with some not included. The sample lists approximately 160,000 clones, around 80% occurring once. This CDR3 has 14 residues. V lost 5 bases and J lost 6, with 17 bases in between. Germline-derived CDR1 and CDR2 are LNHDA and SQIVND (reference sequence). The gene calls are TRBV19 and TRBJ2-7; D might be TRBD2 (5 bases). This receptor was taken from a woman aged 50 to 60 in good health and CMV-seropositive. Sequenced material: PBMCs. This CDR3 is CASSPAGLGSEQYF. CDR3 DNA: TGTGCCAGTAGTCCCGCGGGTCTCGGGTCCGAGCAGTACTTC.